Here is one T cell receptor beta chain with its context. Its cognate antigen is unknown. Trimming removed 5 bases at V and 3 bases at J, with 12 bases between. This CDR3 has 14 residues. Germline V gives CDR1 SGHTA, CDR2 FQGNSA. This entry belongs to a study of T cell repertoires in cytomegalovirus infection. TCRdb independently ran MiXCR on the reads; one entry per CDR3 protein. The repertoire consists of roughly 80,000 distinct CDR3 sequences, with 35% to 45% occurring once and the leading ten covering approximately 93%. J is TRBJ2-3 and V is TRBV7-2, with TRBD1 as a possible D gene (6 bases). The input for sequencing was CD8+ T cells from cultured PBMCs, taken from culture after CMV antigen stimulation. This receptor was taken from a human donor in good health (CMV status not recorded). Some clones in this sample may be carry-over from other donors' samples. This chain's CDR3 is CASSPDRWTDTQYF. CDR3 DNA: TGTGCCAGCAGCCCCGACAGGTGGACAGATACGCAGTATTTT.